This T cell receptor (beta chain) comes out of a study of T cell changes during pregnancy in multiple sclerosis. TCRdb keeps only in-frame clones here, not all; method: immunoSEQ multiplex PCR. Of approximately 37,000 clones in the sample, more than 85% are singletons; the top ten hold roughly 0.67%. Germline loops: CDR1 LGHNA, CDR2 YSLEER. Trimming cost V 2 bases and J 0 bases; bases outside gene matches: 10. This CDR3 region has 18 residues. V gene TRBV4-3 combines with J gene TRBJ1-2; 9 bases fit TRBD1. This clonotype originated in a female donor with multiple sclerosis, enrolled in a pregnancy study. Sequences were derived from CD4+ T cells from peripheral blood mononuclear cells, sampled in the third trimester of pregnancy. CDR3 amino acids: CASSQTTGGKGPNYGYTF. CDR3 nucleotides: TGCGCCAGCAGCCAAACGACAGGGGGTAAAGGTCCTAACTATGGCTACACCTTC.